These T cell receptor beta chains were read from a single sample in a study of Tregs in tolerant kidney transplant recipients. Their cognate antigens are unknown. Method: immunoSEQ multiplex PCR; TCRdb's copy keeps in-frame clones and lacks some. The repertoire includes 6,500 to 10,000 clones, 45% to 55% of them detected once, and approximately 5.1% sits in the top ten. The sample taken for sequencing was CD4+ T cells from blood cultured with allogeneic cells. These receptor sequences come from a human donor in good health. Both conserved end residues are part of each CDR3. D genes are given only for firm matches. Part of the rows lack a size; the others show once, few, many or a class for expanded clones.

>medium-sized|TRBJ2-3|TRBD2|TRBV4-3
TGCGCCAGCAGCCAAGATCTGGCGGGGGGCACAGATACGCAGTATTTT
CASSQDLAGGTDTQYF
>-|TRBJ2-3|TRBD1|TRBV2
TGTGCCAGCAGTCCCCCGGACAGGGGATGGGGCACAGATACGCAGTATTTT
CASSPPDRGWGTDTQYF
>-|TRBJ2-2|TRBD1|TRBV5-1
TGCGCCAGTAAATACAGGGGGCAAGGTACCGGGGAGCTGTTTTTT
CASKYRGQGTGELFF
>-|TRBJ2-5|-|TRBV6-6
TGTGCCAGCAGCCGGCCGACAGCCAGACGGGAGACCCAGTACTTC
CASSRPTARRETQYF
>medium-sized|TRBJ2-2|-|TRBV11-2
TGTGCCAGCAGCTTAGTTATGGGGTCCACCGGGGAGCTGTTTTTT
CASSLVMGSTGELFF
>-|TRBJ2-3|TRBD2|TRBV6-1
TGTGCCAGCAGTGCGCGTTTAGCGGGGAGCACAGATACGCAGTATTTT
CASSARLAGSTDTQYF
>few|TRBJ2-3|-|TRBV2
TGTGCCAGTAGCACAGATACGCAGTATTTT
CASSTDTQYF
>many|TRBJ2-2|-|TRBV5-1
TGCGCCAGCCAACGCGGGGTAGGATGGGAGCTGTTTTTT
CASQRGVGWELFF
>-|TRBJ2-2|TRBD2|TRBV6-6
TGTGCCAGTCAGCGGGGAACGAACACCGGGGAGCTGTTTTTT
CASQRGTNTGELFF
>medium-sized|TRBJ2-4|TRBD2|TRBV7-2
TGTGCCAGCAGATACGGTGGGCATAGCGGGAGGGTCCCCCCCGGCATTCAGTACTTC
CASRYGGHSGRVPPGIQYF
>-|TRBJ2-1|-|TRBV6-6
TGTGCCAGCAGCCTTGACGGGGGCGCGGATGAGCAGTTCTTC
CASSLDGGADEQFF
>-|TRBJ1-1|-|TRBV6-1
TGTGCCAGCAGTGGACGGGCTTGGGCTGAAGCTTTCTTT
CASSGRAWAEAFF